These 5 T cell receptor beta chains were sequenced from one sample in a study of cytotoxic CD8 clonotypes in ibrutinib-treated CLL. Measured with immunoSEQ multiplex PCR; TCRdb has only the in-frame clones, and not every one. Among about 50,000 clones listed, 50% to 65% were seen once. The specimen was PBMCs, collected after 24 months of ibrutinib treatment. The receptor set was obtained from a human donor with chronic lymphocytic leukemia.

The table lists this clone with a few counts. Here the CDR3 reads CASRTTGTPSNQPQHF. DNA of the CDR3: TGTGCCAGCAGAACTACAGGGACTCCCAGCAATCAGCCCCAGCATTTT. The rearrangement joins TRBV27 to TRBJ1-5, with TRBD1 as a possible D gene (6 bases). CDR3 size: 16 residues. The germline CDR1 and CDR2 sequences are MNHEY and SMNVEV (reference sequence). Trimming took off 6 bases at V and 1 base at J, with 16 bases between the two ends.

This sequence joins TRBV4-2 and TRBJ2-3, with 9 nucleotides matching TRBD2. The germline CDR1 and CDR2 sequences are LGHNA and YNFKEQ. Losses at the gene ends were 0 bases for V and 1 base for J; bases not matched to a gene: 2. The CDR3 runs 16 residues. The CDR3 sequence is CASSQEGGGGTDTQYF. The CDR3 nucleotides are TGTGCCAGCAGCCAAGAAGGCGGGGGGGGCACAGATACGCAGTATTTT.

A few counts support this clone. This chain links TRBV5-1 with TRBJ1-2; possible D gene TRBD1, 6 bases. Trimming shortened V by 4 bases and J by 8 bases, and 12 bases separated the two germline ends. Germline lookup yields CDR1 SGHRS and CDR2 YFSETQ. This CDR3 comprises 12 residues. The CDR3 sequence: CASSTDSPGYTF. CDR3 nucleotide sequence: TGCGCCAGCAGCACGGACAGCCCGGGCTACACCTTC.

This clone was seen only once. This chain connects TRBV6-5 to TRBJ1-5, with D possibly matching TRBD1 (6 bases). Per germline, CDR1 MNHEY and CDR2 SVGAGI. This CDR3 has 13 residues. V lost 5 bases and J lost 9, with 14 bases in between. Here the CDR3 reads CASSPVGGGPQHF. CDR3 DNA sequence: TGTGCCAGCAGTCCCGTAGGGGGAGGGCCCCAGCATTTT.

This clone was counted a few times. V usage is TRBV11-3 and J usage is TRBJ2-3; 9 bases agree with TRBD2. V gave up 1 base and J gave up 3 bases; unmatched junction bases: 2. Germline V gene lookup returns CDR1 SGHNT and CDR2 YENEEA. The CDR3 loop spans 15 amino acids. Here the CDR3 DNA reads TGTGCCAGCAGCTTAGCTAGCGGGGCAACAGATACGCAGTATTTT. Amino acids: CASSLASGATDTQYF.